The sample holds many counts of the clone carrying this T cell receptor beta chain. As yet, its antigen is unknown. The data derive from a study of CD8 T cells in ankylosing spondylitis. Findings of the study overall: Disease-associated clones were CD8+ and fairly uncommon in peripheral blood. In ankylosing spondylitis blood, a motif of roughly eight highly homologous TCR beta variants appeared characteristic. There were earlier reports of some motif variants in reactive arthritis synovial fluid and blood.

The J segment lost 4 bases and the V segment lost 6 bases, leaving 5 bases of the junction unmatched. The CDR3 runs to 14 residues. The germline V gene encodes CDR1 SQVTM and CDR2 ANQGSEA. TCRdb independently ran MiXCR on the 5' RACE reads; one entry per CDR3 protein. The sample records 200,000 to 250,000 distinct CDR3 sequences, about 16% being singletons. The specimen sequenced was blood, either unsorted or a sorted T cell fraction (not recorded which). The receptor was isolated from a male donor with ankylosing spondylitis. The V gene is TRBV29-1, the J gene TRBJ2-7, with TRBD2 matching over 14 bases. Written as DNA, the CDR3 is TGCAGCGTGGAGGGACTAGCGGGAGTGTACGAGCAGTACTTC. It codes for CSVEGLAGVYEQYF.